Shown below are 5 T cell receptor beta chains from a single sample sequenced in a study of T cell responses to AZD1222 COVID-19 vaccine. Sequencing used immunoSEQ multiplex PCR; TCRdb keeps in-frame clones, though not all of them. The data hold tens of thousands of clones, with roughly 88% observed a single time. The input for sequencing was peripheral blood, taken on day 0 of AZD1222 vaccination. All receptors derive from an adult in good health.

This clone was counted between two and nine times. The chain has TRBV4-2 and TRBJ1-3, with no clear D. V lost 5 bases, J lost 0 bases, and 14 bases lay in between. This CDR3 region has 16 residues. Germline values: CDR1 LGHNA, CDR2 YNFKEQ. The CDR3 reads CASSVGSTGSGNTIYF. CDR3 bases: TGTGCCAGCAGCGTCGGGTCCACCGGCTCTGGAAACACCATATATTTT.

This clone was picked up one time. The chain recombines TRBV6-5 with TRBJ1-2; TRBD1 is a possible D gene (5 bases). Trimming removed 7 bases at V and 4 bases at J, with 10 bases between. CDR1 MNHEY and CDR2 SVGAGI come from the germline V gene. The CDR3 length is 12 residues. CDR3 sequence reads: CASTDITYGYTF. The CDR3 DNA reads TGTGCCAGCACGGACATAACCTATGGCTACACCTTC.

The chain recombines TRBV7-2 with TRBJ1-2; D call uncertain. Germline CDR1 and CDR2: SGHTA and FQGNSA. This CDR3 has 13 amino acids. Trimming took 5 bases from V and 7 from J, leaving 14 bases between them. DNA for the CDR3: TGTGCCAGCAGCACTAGAGGCTCAGTTGGCTACACCTTC. Translated, it gives CASSTRGSVGYTF. Looking up the rest from reference TRBV7-2 and TRBJ1-2 gives the full variable domain: GAGVSQSPSNKVTEKGKDVELRCDPISGHTALYWYRQSLGQGLEFLIYFQGNSAPDKSGLPSDRFSAERTGGSVSTLTIQRTQQEDSAVYLCASSTRGSVGYTFGSGTRLTVV.

The V and J genes are TRBV7-8 and TRBJ2-7; 11 bases are a match to TRBD2. This CDR3 region has 16 residues. Germline CDR1 SGHVS, CDR2 FQNEAQ. The ends lost 4 bases at V and 0 bases at J; junction bases unmatched: 5. The CDR3 DNA reads as TGTGCCAGCAGCTCCTCGACTAGCGGGATCTCCTACGAGCAGTACTTC. Protein: CASSSSTSGISYEQYF. The full variable domain, completed using reference TRBV7-8 and TRBJ2-7, is GAGVSQSPRYKVAKRGQDVALRCDPISGHVSLFWYQQALGQGPEFLTYFQNEAQLDKSGLPSDRFFAERPEGSVSTLKIQRTQQEDSAVYLCASSSSTSGISYEQYFGPGTRLTVT.

V usage is TRBV19 and J usage is TRBJ1-5; 9 bases line up with TRBD1. The CDR3 length is 16 residues. Germline CDR1 and CDR2: LNHDA and SQIVND (reference sequence). V lost 6 bases and J lost 6; bases outside the gene matches: 12. CDR3 coding DNA: TGTGCCAGTAGCAGCCTCGACAGGGGGTATGGTCAGCCCCAGCATTTT. This gives the protein CASSSLDRGYGQPQHF.